The 5 T cell receptor beta chains below come from one sample, sequenced in a study of T cell repertoires in cytomegalovirus infection. One entry per CDR3 protein, called by TCRdb with MiXCR from the reads. Of fewer than 80,000 distinct CDR3 sequences detected, roughly 3.6% appear once; the ten largest clones hold approximately 4.6%. The sample comprised PBMCs. These receptor sequences come from a human donor in good health (CMV status not recorded). Some clones in this sample may be carry-over from other donors' samples.

This clonotype is medium-sized by share. The chain couples TRBV7-2 to TRBJ2-5, with 8 bases that match TRBD1. The germline V gene has CDR1 SGHTA and CDR2 FQGNSA. The CDR3 extends over 16 amino acids. V lost 6 bases to trimming and J lost 0 bases; unmatched junction nucleotides: 9. CDR3 DNA: TGTGCCAGCAGTTTGAGACAGGGGACGTACCAAGAGACCCAGTACTTC. This translates into CASSLRQGTYQETQYF.

This clonotype showed up many times. The rearrangement uses TRBV27 and TRBJ1-1; 7 bases agree with TRBD1. Germline CDR1 reads MNHEY; CDR2 reads SMNVEV (reference sequence). This CDR3 spans 14 amino acids. With 1 base clipped from V and 7 bases from J, the junction kept 6 bases outside the gene matches. CDR3 DNA sequence: TGTGCCAGCAGTTTATTAGAACAGGGGTATGAAGCTTTCTTT. Translating it yields CASSLLEQGYEAFF.

This clonotype was counted ten times or more. The chain recombines TRBV7-2 with TRBJ1-2; D unresolved. The CDR3 is 13 amino acids. CDR1 is SGHTA, CDR2 FQGNSA, per germline. V was clipped by 2 bases and J by 3 bases, with 7 bases between them. This CDR3 is CASSLRVDYGYTF. As DNA, the CDR3 is TGTGCCAGCAGCTTACGGGTCGACTATGGCTACACCTTC.

This clonotype appeared many times. J is TRBJ1-1 and V is TRBV7-2; 9 bases map to TRBD1. CDR1 SGHTA and CDR2 FQGNSA come from the germline V gene. Germline trimming cut 6 bases from V and 3 bases from J; bases unmatched to any gene: 2. CDR3 length: 13 residues. DNA of the CDR3: TGTGCCAGCAGGTGGGACAGGGACACTGAAGCTTTCTTT. Residues: CASRWDRDTEAFF.

This clonotype was counted at least ten times. The V call is TRBV6-2 or TRBV6-3, the J call TRBJ1-5; TRBD1 is a possible D gene (5 bases). The CDR3 loop spans 14 amino acids. CDR1 is MNHEY, CDR2 SVGEGT, per germline. V dropped 7 bases and J dropped 0 bases, with 10 bases sitting between them. The CDR3 loop is CASNVQASNQPQHF. The DNA of the CDR3 is TGTGCCAGCAATGTACAGGCTAGCAATCAGCCCCAGCATTTT.